Reported below is one T cell receptor beta chain. Its specificity is unknown. The donors were healthy bone marrow donors. PCR amplification relied on 60 Vbeta primers (plus 13 Jbeta primers). Data came from immunoSEQ multiplex PCR; TCRdb stores just in-frame clones and leaves some out. The table records about 140,000 clones, 88% of them present only once. Germline V CDR1 and CDR2: MNHEY, SMNVEV (reference sequence). The trim removed 3 bases at V and 7 bases at J, leaving 13 bases unmatched. This CDR3 region has 16 residues. This sample was taken from a study of cytomegalovirus exposure and HLA in healthy donors. Study findings and constraints: Accurate prediction of HLA-A and HLA-B alleles (for most subjects) was reportedly achieved from TCR beta sequences.

Sequencing used PBMCs. J is TRBJ2-7 and V is TRBV27, with TRBD1 matching over 9 bases. The sequence was obtained from a woman in her thirties or forties in good health and CMV-seronegative. The CDR3 DNA reads TGTGCCAGCAGTTTGTTTTGGAAACAGGGGGCGGTGGAGCAGTACTTC. The encoded protein is CASSLFWKQGAVEQYF.